This paragraph reports one T cell receptor beta chain. Its antigen is unknown. The CDR3 has 15 amino acids. Trimming took off 1 base at V and 2 bases at J, with 10 bases between the two ends. CDR1 and CDR2 (germline): SGHRS, YFSETQ. Method: immunoSEQ multiplex PCR; TCRdb's copy keeps in-frame clones and lacks some. Here the sample spans 45,000 to 55,000 clones, less than 85% being singletons. Focal radiation plus CTLA-4 blockade with ipilimumab was administered to patients who had chemo-refractory metastatic non-small-cell lung cancer. This record comes from a study of radiotherapy plus CTLA-4 blockade in lung cancer. Study-wide findings and caveats: TCR clones originating in tumors grew in number in blood after radiotherapy plus ipilimumab.

The receptor was isolated from a human donor with non-small cell lung cancer who had stable disease on radiotherapy plus ipilimumab. The chain carries TRBV5-1 and TRBJ2-4, with D possibly being TRBD1 (6 bases). Source: peripheral blood, taken from a patient treated with radiotherapy plus ipilimumab. The DNA for the CDR3 is TGCGCCAGCAGCTTGACGGACAGATCCAAAAACATTCAGTACTTC. Amino acid sequence: CASSLTDRSKNIQYF.